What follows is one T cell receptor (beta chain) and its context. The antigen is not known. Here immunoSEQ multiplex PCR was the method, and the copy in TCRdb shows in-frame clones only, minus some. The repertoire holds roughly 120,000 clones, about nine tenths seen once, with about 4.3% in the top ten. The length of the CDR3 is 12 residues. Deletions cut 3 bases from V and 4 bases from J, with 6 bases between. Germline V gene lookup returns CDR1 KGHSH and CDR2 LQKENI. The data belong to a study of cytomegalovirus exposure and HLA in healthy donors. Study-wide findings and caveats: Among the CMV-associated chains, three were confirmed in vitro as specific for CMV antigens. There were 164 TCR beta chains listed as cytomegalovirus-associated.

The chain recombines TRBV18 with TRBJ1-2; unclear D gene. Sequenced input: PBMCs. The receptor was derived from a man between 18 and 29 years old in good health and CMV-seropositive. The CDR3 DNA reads TGTGCCAGCTCACCGACTCCCTATGGCTACACCTTC. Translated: CASSPTPYGYTF.